This T cell receptor beta chain was profiled in a study of shared clonotypes between healthy human individuals. Profiled with immunoSEQ multiplex PCR; TCRdb holds only in-frame clones, not every one. This table has hundreds of thousands of clones, more than 95% appearing once. The germline gives CDR1 LNHDA, CDR2 SQIVND (reference sequence). This CDR3 contains 14 residues. The junction had 1 base not matched to a gene; V was cut back by 4 bases and J by 4 bases. This clone was detected only once. V usage is TRBV19 and J usage is TRBJ2-2, with TRBD2 matching 9 bases. This sequence originates from a woman between 25 and 40 years old in good health. Material: naive CD4+ T cells sorted from blood. Subset meaning: CD45RA+ positively selected. CDR3 nucleotides: TGTGCCAGTAGTACAGCGGGAGGCACCGGGGAGCTGTTTTTT. Its translation is CASSTAGGTGELFF.